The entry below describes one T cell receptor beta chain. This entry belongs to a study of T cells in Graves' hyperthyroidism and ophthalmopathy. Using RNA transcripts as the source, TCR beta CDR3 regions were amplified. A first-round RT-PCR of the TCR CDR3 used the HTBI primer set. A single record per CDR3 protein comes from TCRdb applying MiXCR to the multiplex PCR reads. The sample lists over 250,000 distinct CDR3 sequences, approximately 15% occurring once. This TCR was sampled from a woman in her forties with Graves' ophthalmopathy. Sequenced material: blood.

For the CDR3, the DNA is TGCAGTGCTAGTCCCCGCAGGGGGCTGTCACCCCTCCACTTT. It encodes CSASPRRGLSPLHF. The J gene is TRBJ1-6, the V gene TRBV20-1, with 8 bases aligning to TRBD1. With V trimmed by 3 bases and J by 10 bases, 8 bases remained unmatched. This CDR3 is built from 14 residues. Germline-derived CDR1 and CDR2 are DFQATT and SNEGSKA (reference sequence).